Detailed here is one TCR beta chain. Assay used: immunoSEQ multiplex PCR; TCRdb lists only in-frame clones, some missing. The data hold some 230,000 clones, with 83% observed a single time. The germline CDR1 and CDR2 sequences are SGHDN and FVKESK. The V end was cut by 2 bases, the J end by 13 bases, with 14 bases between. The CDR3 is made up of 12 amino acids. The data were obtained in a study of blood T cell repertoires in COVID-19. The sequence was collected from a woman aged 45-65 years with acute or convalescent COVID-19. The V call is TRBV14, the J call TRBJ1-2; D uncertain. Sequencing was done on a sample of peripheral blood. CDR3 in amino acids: CASSQTGYSVTF. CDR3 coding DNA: TGTGCCAGCAGCCAAACCGGGTATTCTGTCACCTTC.